Listed below are T cell receptor beta chains from one sample, sequenced in a study of CD8 T cells in Susac syndrome. TCRdb reprocessed the immunoSEQ multiplex PCR reads via MiXCR and lists one record per CDR3 protein. The sample has hundreds of thousands of distinct CDR3 sequences; over 90% are singletons. What was sequenced was CD4+ T cells from PBMCs. The receptors here all came from a human donor with Susac syndrome. CDR3s include the opening cysteine and the closing phenylalanine or tryptophan. D genes are given only for firm matches. The listing skips clone size in some rows; elsewhere it reads once, few, many or a size class.

d_gene	abundance	v_gene	j_gene	CDR3aa	CDR3nt
.	.	TRBV30	TRBJ1-1	CAWSTGPLQNTEAFF	TGTGCCTGGAGCACCGGGCCACTCCAAAACACTGAAGCTTTCTTT
.	.	TRBV7-2	TRBJ2-1	CASSFGQSSYNEQFF	TGTGCCAGCAGCTTTGGACAGAGCTCCTACAATGAGCAGTTCTTC
TRBD2	.	TRBV20-1	TRBJ2-1	CSALSGGALYEQFF	TGCAGTGCTCTTAGCGGGGGGGCCCTTTATGAGCAGTTCTTC
.	.	TRBV28	TRBJ1-5	CASTEIGPGNQPQHF	TGTGCCAGCACCGAAATCGGCCCAGGGAACCAGCCCCAGCATTTT
.	.	TRBV11-3	TRBJ2-3	CASSLGLSPRATDTQYF	TGTGCCAGCAGCTTGGGTCTGTCCCCGAGGGCTACAGATACGCAGTATTTT
TRBD1	.	TRBV3-1	TRBJ2-1	CASSQRQGARNEQFF	TGTGCCAGCAGCCAAAGACAGGGGGCGAGGAATGAGCAGTTCTTC
.	.	TRBV6-2/TRBV6-3	TRBJ1-5	CASSYEGHQPQHF	TGTGCCAGCAGTTACGAGGGGCATCAGCCCCAGCATTTT
.	.	TRBV7-3	TRBJ2-6	CASSLRGTSLTSGANVLTF	TGTGCCAGCAGCTTAAGAGGGACATCCTTAACTTCTGGGGCCAACGTCCTGACTTTC
.	.	TRBV12-3/TRBV12-4	TRBJ1-5	CASRKGQGNQPQHF	TGTGCCAGCAGAAAGGGGCAGGGCAATCAGCCCCAGCATTTT
.	.	TRBV12-3/TRBV12-4	TRBJ2-1	CASSLGRPNEQFF	TGTGCCAGCAGTCTAGGACGGCCGAATGAGCAGTTCTTC
TRBD1	.	TRBV5-4	TRBJ2-7	CASSRGTGVHEQYF	TGTGCCAGCAGCCGTGGGACAGGGGTACACGAGCAGTACTTC
TRBD1	.	TRBV20-1	TRBJ1-1	CSAKTGGNTEAFF	TGCAGTGCCAAAACAGGGGGTAACACTGAAGCTTTCTTT
TRBD1	.	TRBV7-2	TRBJ2-7	CASSIRTGGSSYEQYF	TGTGCCAGCAGCATCCGGACAGGGGGTAGCTCCTACGAGCAGTACTTC
.	.	TRBV7-9	TRBJ2-1	CASSWGNLGGDSNEQFF	TGTGCCAGCAGTTGGGGCAATTTGGGGGGGGACAGCAATGAGCAGTTCTTC
.	once	TRBV18	TRBJ2-4	CASSPGGNIQYF	TGTGCCAGCTCACCTGGGGGGAACATTCAGTACTTC
TRBD2	once	TRBV30	TRBJ2-7	CAWAGTSDYEQYF	TGTGCCTGGGCCGGGACTAGCGACTACGAGCAGTACTTC
TRBD1	few	TRBV29-1	TRBJ2-1	CSVDPLGGTGSYNEQFF	TGCAGCGTTGACCCACTCGGCGGGACAGGTTCCTACAATGAGCAGTTCTTC
TRBD1	.	TRBV5-1	TRBJ1-1	CASSLGQGRYTEAFF	TGCGCCAGCAGCTTGGGACAGGGTCGTTACACTGAAGCTTTCTTT
.	.	TRBV29-1	TRBJ1-4	CSVRPNEKLFF	TGCAGCGTTCGGCCTAATGAAAAACTGTTTTTT
TRBD2	.	TRBV20-1	TRBJ2-5	CSAVGGRGAGLETQYF	TGCAGTGCTGTCGGGGGGAGAGGGGCGGGTCTGGAGACCCAGTACTTC
TRBD1	.	TRBV20-1	TRBJ1-6	CSAIRQGVTYNSPLHF	TGCAGTGCTATTAGACAGGGTGTCACCTATAATTCACCCCTCCACTTT
.	.	TRBV30	TRBJ1-5	CAWSDGDMQPQHF	TGTGCCTGGAGTGACGGAGACATGCAGCCCCAGCATTTT
TRBD1	.	TRBV20-1	TRBJ2-1	CSATPGGVSYNEQFF	TGCAGTGCTACTCCAGGGGGAGTCTCCTACAATGAGCAGTTCTTC
TRBD1	.	TRBV20-1	TRBJ1-1	CSARDRDRLDEAFF	TGCAGTGCTAGAGATAGGGACAGATTAGATGAAGCTTTCTTT
TRBD1	.	TRBV28	TRBJ1-5	CASRTGGDFQPQHF	TGTGCCAGCAGGACAGGGGGCGATTTTCAGCCCCAGCATTTT
.	.	TRBV30	TRBJ1-2	CAWNPIGRNYGYTF	TGTGCCTGGAACCCAATAGGGAGGAACTATGGCTACACCTTC
.	.	TRBV5-5	TRBJ2-1	CASSLVVRDEQFF	TGTGCCAGCAGCTTGGTGGTACGCGATGAGCAGTTCTTC
.	.	TRBV3-1	TRBJ2-7	CASSQDLVLGEQYF	TGTGCCAGCAGCCAAGATTTAGTTTTAGGGGAGCAGTACTTC
TRBD1	.	TRBV5-4	TRBJ2-7	CASSEDRQGWDYEQYF	TGTGCCAGCAGCGAAGATCGACAGGGATGGGACTACGAGCAGTACTTC
.	once	TRBV20-1	TRBJ1-5	CSAGRTYSNQPQHF	TGCAGTGCTGGTCGTACCTATAGCAATCAGCCCCAGCATTTT
.	.	TRBV20-1	TRBJ1-5	CSARVLGEQPQHF	TGCAGTGCTAGAGTATTGGGCGAACAGCCCCAGCATTTT
.	.	TRBV7-2	TRBJ2-3	CASSLTGDTQYF	TGTGCCAGCAGCTTAACGGGAGATACGCAGTATTTT
.	.	TRBV11-2	TRBJ1-2	CASSVRVDRSYGYTF	TGTGCCAGCAGCGTACGGGTTGATCGATCTTATGGCTACACCTTC
.	.	TRBV18	TRBJ2-2	CASSPTASGELFF	TGTGCCAGCTCACCAACAGCTTCCGGGGAGCTGTTTTTT
TRBD2	.	TRBV19	TRBJ2-3	CASMERGRTDTQYF	TGTGCCAGTATGGAGCGGGGGCGCACAGATACGCAGTATTTT
.	.	TRBV30	TRBJ1-2	CAWRSGERYGYTF	TGTGCCTGGAGATCGGGGGAGAGATATGGCTACACCTTC
.	.	TRBV20-1	TRBJ1-4	CSARGWEKLFF	TGCAGTGCTAGGGGGTGGGAAAAACTGTTTTTT
.	.	TRBV20-1	TRBJ1-6	CATGMGAGSPLHF	TGTGCTACGGGTATGGGGGCTGGATCACCCCTCCACTTT
TRBD1	.	TRBV5-1	TRBJ2-7	CASRPTGVSYEQYF	TGCGCCAGCAGACCGACAGGGGTCTCCTACGAGCAGTACTTC
TRBD1	.	TRBV11-3	TRBJ1-1	CASSNRDRGLSAFF	TGTGCCAGCAGCAACCGGGACAGGGGTCTTTCAGCTTTCTTT
.	once	TRBV7-3	TRBJ2-4	CASSLTTGTGNIQYF	TGTGCCAGCAGCTTAACAACTGGGACCGGAAACATTCAGTACTTC
.	few	TRBV3-1	TRBJ2-3	CASSQDRGRAQYF	TGTGCCAGCAGCCAAGATAGAGGGAGAGCGCAGTATTTT
TRBD1	once	TRBV6-5	TRBJ2-7	CASSRDRGGHEQYF	TGTGCCAGCAGTAGGGACAGGGGAGGACACGAGCAGTACTTC
.	.	TRBV7-9	TRBJ1-4	CASRPLAGSTNEKLFF	TGTGCCAGCAGGCCACTAGCAGGGTCCACTAATGAAAAACTGTTTTTT
.	.	TRBV10-3	TRBJ1-6	CAISESSQNSPLHF	TGTGCCATCAGTGAGTCCAGTCAAAATTCACCCCTCCACTTT
.	.	TRBV10-3	TRBJ1-1	CAISDLTRVAEAFF	TGTGCCATCAGTGACTTGACGAGGGTGGCTGAAGCTTTCTTT
.	.	TRBV3-1	TRBJ2-2	CASSQDRQSGELFF	TGTGCCAGCAGCCAAGATAGGCAATCCGGGGAGCTGTTTTTT
.	.	TRBV21-1	TRBJ1-2	CASSKDEGQSYGYTF	TGTGCCAGCAGCAAAGACGAGGGACAGAGCTATGGCTACACCTTC